One T cell receptor beta chain is described in this entry. The antigen is not known. Method: immunoSEQ multiplex PCR; TCRdb's copy keeps in-frame clones and lacks some. The data hold 17,000 or so clones, with 65% to 80% observed a single time. The sample comes from a study of chemoradiotherapy in HPV16-positive cancers. The study, taken as a whole, reports: Non-HPV-specific T cells did not expand in tumors during treatment, whereas candidate HPV-specific clones and E7-related motifs did.

CDR1 and CDR2 (germline): LNHDA, SQIVND (reference sequence). The CDR3 has 15 amino acids. Trimming cost V 1 base and J 6 bases, with 14 bases left between them. Repertoires were sampled repeatedly during chemoradiotherapy. The chain links TRBV19 to TRBJ2-3, with a possible D match to TRBD1 (5 bases). The sequences come from tumor tissue, collected from a patient who underwent chemoradiotherapy. The clonotype comes from a human donor with HPV-associated anogenital cancer. The CDR3 sequence: CASSIGASKGDTQYF. The CDR3 DNA follows: TGTGCCAGTAGTATAGGAGCGTCGAAGGGGGATACGCAGTATTTT.